The 8 T cell receptor beta chains given below trace back to one sample, sequenced in a study of monozygotic twins with inflammatory bowel disease. Each CDR3 protein gets one entry in TCRdb, which reprocessed the 5' RACE reads and gives no DNA. The sample includes around 230,000 distinct CDR3 sequences. The sample consisted of blood. The receptors were sampled from a human donor with ulcerative colitis or Crohn's disease, or a healthy co-twin of an affected twin (not recorded which).

This CDR3 is CSARGASGGSNTGELFF. This rearrangement joins TRBV20-1 to TRBJ2-2; the D gene TCRdb calls, TRBD2, cannot be checked with no DNA. Per the germline V gene, CDR1 is DFQATT and CDR2 is SNEGSKA (reference sequence). This CDR3 region has 17 residues.

This chain joins TRBV20-1 and TRBJ2-7; TCRdb lists TRBD2, though no DNA is available to test this call. This CDR3 contains 14 residues. Germline CDR1 reads DFQATT; CDR2 reads SNEGSKA (reference sequence). CDR3 sequence: CSARDRDLLYEQYF.

The chain combines TRBV12-3 or TRBV12-4 with TRBJ1-6; the TCRdb call, TRBD1, lacks DNA for checking. The CDR3 is 15 residues long. The CDR3 sequence is CASSPRDRGTSPLHF.

This chain joins TRBV6-5 and TRBJ2-1; TCRdb picks TRBD2, but there is no DNA to check that call. CDR3 size: 13 residues. Germline CDR1 is MNHEY and CDR2 is SVGAGI. CDR3 region: CASSYSGGGEQFF.

V and J are TRBV5-1 and TRBJ2-1; TCRdb lists TRBD2, though no DNA is available to test this call. This CDR3 has 15 amino acids. Germline assignment: CDR1 SGHRS and CDR2 YFSETQ. CDR3: CASSLGSSGYNEQFF. The variable domain in full, completed from reference TRBV5-1 and TRBJ2-1, reads KAGVTQTPRYLIKTRGQQVTLSCSPISGHRSVSWYQQTPGQGLQFLFEYFSETQRNKGNFPGRFSGRQFSNSRSEMNVSTLELGDSALYLCASSLGSSGYNEQFFGPGTRLTVL.

The chain has TRBV19 and TRBJ2-1; TCRdb's assignment of TRBD2 cannot be checked, as there is no DNA. Germline V CDR1 and CDR2: LNHDA, SQIVND (reference sequence). There are 17 residues in the CDR3. The CDR3 protein is CASSIEERGDLHNEQFF.

The genes are TRBV5-1 and TRBJ2-5; TCRdb's D gene call, TRBD1, goes unchecked for lack of DNA. The CDR3 extends over 14 amino acids. CDR1 and CDR2 from the germline V gene are SGHRS and YFSETQ. CDR3 sequence reads: CASRQGAVEETQYF.

This chain uses TRBV20-1 with TRBJ2-5. The CDR3 spans 14 residues. The germline V gene has CDR1 DFQATT and CDR2 SNEGSKA (reference sequence). The CDR3 loop is CSARDRVTRETQYF.